This T cell receptor (beta chain) was sequenced in a study of blood T cell repertoires in COVID-19. Turning to the study itself: PBMCs, B-cell-depleted T cells, or T cells provided the cDNA or gDNA that made up the material.

In the original processing: It was from reference gene primer amplification that nucleated cell counts were estimated. Repertoires were generated with immunoSEQ multiplex PCR, while TCRdb's copy carries only in-frame clones and drops some. Clonal size and the V and J genes are those of that table, whereas D and trimming came from the DNA. Altogether some 52,000 clones are present, roughly 91% being singletons, with the ten largest covering about 2.9%. This clonotype was obtained from a human donor in a cohort sampled during active COVID-19. The sequencing sample was made of peripheral blood.

The CDR3 spells CASSEAPSGGANEQFF. The CDR3 DNA reads TGTGCCAGCAGTGAAGCGCCGAGTGGGGGGGCCAATGAGCAGTTCTTC. This chain joins TRBV6-1 and TRBJ2-1, with D possibly TRBD2 on 7 matching bases. Trimming stripped 0 bases from V and 6 bases from J, with 15 bases between. There are 16 residues in the CDR3. Germline values: CDR1 MNHNS, CDR2 SASEGT.